The rows below give T cell receptor beta chains drawn from one sample of a study of radiation and T cells in renal cell carcinoma. Some clones are missing from TCRdb's copy, which holds only in-frame ones; the method was immunoSEQ multiplex PCR. The repertoire holds under 100,000 clones, with about 85% as singletons. Here the sequenced sample was blood, taken from a patient whose treatment included radiotherapy and nephrectomy. These receptors were collected from a man aged 50-60 years with renal cell carcinoma. Both conserved end residues are part of each CDR3. The order of the fields is D gene, J gene, clone size, CDR3 length, V gene, CDR3 DNA, CDR3 protein. The D gene is left open where the match is weak. Only part of the rows carry a size: once, few, many, or a class if the clone is expanded.

>-|TRBJ2-3|once|14|TRBV7-2
TGTGCCAGCTCAGCGCGGGTGAGCACAGATACGCAGTATTTT
CASSARVSTDTQYF
>TRBD2|TRBJ2-3|-|15|TRBV2
TGTGCCTCTCGCGAAGAGGGACTACCTCGGGATACGCAGTATTTT
CASREEGLPRDTQYF
>TRBD1|TRBJ2-3|once|14|TRBV9
TGTGCCAGCAGCGAGCGGGACAGGGGATATACGCAGTATTTT
CASSERDRGYTQYF
>TRBD1|TRBJ1-5|-|19|TRBV2
TGTGCCAGCAGTGAATCCGGGACAGGCTTTTGGGGGGGCAATCAGCCCCAGCATTTT
CASSESGTGFWGGNQPQHF
>TRBD2|TRBJ2-3|-|17|TRBV5-4
TGTGCCAGCAGCTCTGGGGGCGGGGGGGCCCGCACAGATACGCAGTATTTT
CASSSGGGGARTDTQYF
>-|TRBJ2-1|-|13|TRBV7-6
TGTGCCAGCAGCTCGAGACTTGGAAATGAGCAGTTCTTC
CASSSRLGNEQFF
>-|TRBJ1-4|-|15|TRBV7-2
TGTGCCAGCAGCTTAGCGGTCAGCTTTAATGAAAAACTGTTTTTT
CASSLAVSFNEKLFF
>-|TRBJ1-2|-|12|TRBV10-3
TGTGCCATCAGTGTGCAGGGGTATGGCTACACCTTC
CAISVQGYGYTF
>TRBD2|TRBJ2-3|-|16|TRBV10-1
TGCGCCAGCAGTTGGACTAGCGGGAGGGCCACAGATACGCAGTATTTT
CASSWTSGRATDTQYF
>-|TRBJ2-7|once|12|TRBV2
TGTGCCAGCAGTGAGGCCGGGGCCGAGCAGTACTTC
CASSEAGAEQYF
>-|TRBJ1-1|-|15|TRBV9
TGTGCCAGCAGCGTAGGGCGGGACCCGGACACTGAAGCTTTCTTT
CASSVGRDPDTEAFF
>-|TRBJ1-2|-|14|TRBV7-9
TGTGCCAGCAGGCCAGGGGCTGATAACTATGGCTACACCTTC
CASRPGADNYGYTF
>TRBD2|TRBJ2-5|-|17|TRBV10-3
TGTGCCATCAGTGAACAGACTAGCGGGGGTTATCAAGAGACCCAGTACTTC
CAISEQTSGGYQETQYF
>TRBD2|TRBJ2-2|-|14|TRBV5-1
TGCGCCAGCAGCTTGACTAGCGGGTCCGGGGAGCTGTTTTTT
CASSLTSGSGELFF
>TRBD2|TRBJ2-1|-|14|TRBV2
TGTGCCAGCAGGCCGGGACTAGCGGTTAATGAGCAGTTCTTC
CASRPGLAVNEQFF
>-|TRBJ1-2|-|13|TRBV18
TGTGCCAGCTCGAACAGATCTAACTATGGCTACACCTTC
CASSNRSNYGYTF
>-|TRBJ2-5|-|15|TRBV18
TGTGCCAGCTCACCATTTGGCGGGACAGAAGAGACCCAGTACTTC
CASSPFGGTEETQYF
>-|TRBJ2-7|-|14|TRBV19
TGTGCCAGTAGACCCCCCGGGGAGAATTACGAGCAGTACTTC
CASRPPGENYEQYF
>-|TRBJ2-5|-|14|TRBV30
TGTGCCTGGAGTGTAGGTTCTAGTGGAGAGACCCAGTACTTC
CAWSVGSSGETQYF
>-|TRBJ2-3|once|15|TRBV7-2
TGTGCCAGCAGCCCCAACTACTCTGGCACAGATACGCAGTATTTT
CASSPNYSGTDTQYF
>-|TRBJ2-2|-|15|TRBV5-1
TGCGCCAGCAGCTTGCCGGGGGCGGACACCGGGGAGCTGTTTTTT
CASSLPGADTGELFF
>TRBD2|TRBJ2-4|-|17|TRBV28
TGTGCCAGCAGTTTATATGGACTAGGGCGAGCCAAAAACATTCAGTACTTC
CASSLYGLGRAKNIQYF
>-|TRBJ1-2|many|12|TRBV7-9
TGTGCCAGCAGAGGTGACTACTATGGCTACACCTTC
CASRGDYYGYTF
>-|TRBJ2-5|-|16|TRBV6-1
TGTGCCAGCAGTGAAGATGGGCCCCTAGGGCAAGAGACCCAGTACTTC
CASSEDGPLGQETQYF
>-|TRBJ1-2|-|14|TRBV7-2
TGTGCCAGCAGCCGTCAGCTCCCGGATAAAAGCTACACCTTC
CASSRQLPDKSYTF
>TRBD2|TRBJ2-1|-|15|TRBV5-1
TGCGCCAGCAGCTGGAGCGGGAGCTCCTACAATGAGCAGTTCTTC
CASSWSGSSYNEQFF
>TRBD1|TRBJ1-1|few|13|TRBV30
TGTGCCTGGAAGGACAGGGGGAACACTGAAGCTTTCTTT
CAWKDRGNTEAFF
>-|TRBJ1-4|-|14|TRBV27
TGTGCCAGCAGTTTCACAACGGCTAATGAAAAACTGTTTTTT
CASSFTTANEKLFF
>-|TRBJ1-1|-|15|TRBV6-6
TGTGCCAGCAGTTACTGGGGGGCGTTTTACACTGAAGCTTTCTTT
CASSYWGAFYTEAFF
>-|TRBJ2-5|-|16|TRBV5-4
TGTGCCAGCAGCCCAGCCGCTAGCAGCGCAGGAGAGACCCAGTACTTC
CASSPAASSAGETQYF
>-|TRBJ2-5|-|13|TRBV2
TGTGCCAGCAGTGATACCGGCCAAGAGACCCAGTACTTC
CASSDTGQETQYF
>-|TRBJ2-1|-|16|TRBV7-3
TGTGCCAGCAGCTTAACCGGGACCCGCTCCTACAATGAGCAGTTCTTC
CASSLTGTRSYNEQFF
>-|TRBJ2-2|-|11|TRBV7-6
TGTGCCAGCAGCTTATCCGGGGAGCTGTTTTTT
CASSLSGELFF
>-|TRBJ1-1|many|14|TRBV6-5
TGTGCCAGCAGACCTACAAACGAGAACACTGAAGCTTTCTTT
CASRPTNENTEAFF
>-|TRBJ2-2|-|18|TRBV10-1
TGCGCCAGCAGTGGGTATACAGGGGAGGGGAACTACACCGGGGAGCTGTTTTTT
CASSGYTGEGNYTGELFF
>-|TRBJ2-5|-|14|TRBV5-1
TGCGCCAGCAGTCGGCAGCCCCCTCAAGAGACCCAGTACTTC
CASSRQPPQETQYF
>TRBD1|TRBJ1-5|-|13|TRBV18
TGTGCCAGCTCAGCGACAGGGGATCAGCCCCAGCATTTT
CASSATGDQPQHF
>TRBD1|TRBJ2-1|-|15|TRBV27
TGTGCCAGCAGTTTCTACACCCCAACAGGGGAGGAGCAGTTCTTC
CASSFYTPTGEEQFF
>-|TRBJ1-2|-|15|TRBV6-5
TGTGCCAGCAGAACCGGTTTTGGGGCCAACTATGGCTACACCTTC
CASRTGFGANYGYTF
>-|TRBJ1-1|-|16|TRBV5-8
TGTGCCAGCAGCTTCGGGCAGGAAGTAGTGAACACTGAAGCTTTCTTT
CASSFGQEVVNTEAFF
>-|TRBJ1-2|-|14|TRBV28
TGTGCCAGCGCCCGGGGGGGAACCGTTCATGGCTACACCTTC
CASARGGTVHGYTF
>TRBD2|TRBJ2-1|-|14|TRBV5-1
TGCGCCAGCACCGATAGCGGGACCTACAATGAGCAGTTCTTC
CASTDSGTYNEQFF
>-|TRBJ2-2|-|12|TRBV19
TGTGCCAGTAGGGGGGACACCGGGGAGCTGTTTTTT
CASRGDTGELFF
>-|TRBJ2-3|-|16|TRBV14
TGTGCCAGCAGCCAAGATTTGACAGCTAACACAGATACGCAGTATTTT
CASSQDLTANTDTQYF
>TRBD1|TRBJ1-2|-|12|TRBV5-1
TGCGCCAGCAGCCGGGGACAGGGCGACTACACCTTC
CASSRGQGDYTF
>-|TRBJ1-4|once|14|TRBV5-4
TGTGCCAGCAGTTCCCCAACAGACGGTGAAAAACTGTTTTTT
CASSSPTDGEKLFF
>-|TRBJ1-5|-|16|TRBV28
TGTGCCAGCAGTTACCCAGTTTACGAGGGCAATCAGCCCCAGCATTTT
CASSYPVYEGNQPQHF
>TRBD2|TRBJ2-3|-|19|TRBV6-1
TGTGCCAGCAGTGAATTCCCGCTTGGCGGGAGGGGGACCACAGATACGCAGTATTTT
CASSEFPLGGRGTTDTQYF
>TRBD2|TRBJ2-7|-|15|TRBV5-1
TGCGCCAGCAGCCTAGGACTAGCTCTGTCCTACGAGCAGTACTTC
CASSLGLALSYEQYF
>-|TRBJ2-3|-|15|TRBV5-1
TGCGCCAGCAGCTTGGACGGGAGCGGGACAGATACGCAGTATTTT
CASSLDGSGTDTQYF